Listed below are T cell receptor beta chains from one sample, sequenced in a study of PD-1 blockade in classical Hodgkin lymphoma. Sequenced by immunoSEQ multiplex PCR; TCRdb stores in-frame clones only, minus some. The sample carries 100,000 or so clones, approximately 89% recorded once. The material sequenced was peripheral blood mononuclear cells (PBMCs), taken before the fourth cycle of nivolumab. The origin of the receptors is a human donor with classical Hodgkin lymphoma. Each CDR3 is given with its conserved first and last residue. D genes are given only for firm matches. Expanded clones get a size class; other rows say once, few or many, or leave the size out.

D gene	V gene	J gene	clone size	CDR3 protein	CDR3 DNA
TRBD1	TRBV28	TRBJ1-1	few	CASSSGQNLNTEAFF	TGTGCCAGCAGCTCGGGACAGAACTTGAACACTGAAGCTTTCTTT
-	TRBV13	TRBJ1-1	-	CASSFSAGGMNTEAFF	TGTGCCAGCAGCTTCAGCGCGGGGGGTATGAACACTGAAGCTTTCTTT
TRBD1	TRBV19	TRBJ1-2	few	CASSRQGNGYTF	TGTGCCAGTAGTAGACAGGGAAACGGCTACACCTTC
-	TRBV10-1	TRBJ1-4	few	CASRGGKEEKLFF	TGCGCCAGCCGAGGGGGGAAAGAGGAAAAACTGTTTTTT
-	TRBV27	TRBJ2-7	-	CASSPVVLGYEQYF	TGTGCCAGCAGTCCAGTGGTGCTAGGGTACGAGCAGTACTTC
TRBD2	TRBV11-2	TRBJ2-7	-	CASSLVRGRIYEQYF	TGTGCCAGCAGCTTAGTACGCGGGAGGATCTACGAGCAGTACTTC
-	TRBV29-1	TRBJ2-1	-	CSVVGLYNEQFF	TGCAGCGTTGTAGGCCTCTACAATGAGCAGTTCTTC
TRBD1	TRBV10-2	TRBJ2-5	-	CASRPGQGLETQYF	TGCGCCAGCAGGCCGGGACAGGGGCTAGAGACCCAGTACTTC
-	TRBV4-2	TRBJ2-6	-	CASSLDNSGANVLTF	TGTGCCAGCAGCCTTGACAACTCTGGGGCCAACGTCCTGACTTTC
-	TRBV9	TRBJ2-7	-	CASSVGGDFYEQYF	TGTGCCAGCAGCGTAGGTGGGGACTTCTACGAGCAGTACTTC
TRBD2	TRBV6-1	TRBJ2-1	-	CASSELGTSGSYNEQFF	TGTGCCAGCAGTGAGCTTGGGACTAGCGGATCCTACAATGAGCAGTTCTTC
-	TRBV28	TRBJ2-6	once	CASRREKLSGGANVLTF	TGTGCCAGCAGGAGGGAAAAACTCTCGGGTGGGGCCAACGTCCTGACTTTC
TRBD2	TRBV28	TRBJ2-7	-	CATVAGNTYEQYF	TGTGCCACTGTAGCGGGAAACACGTACGAGCAGTACTTC
TRBD2	TRBV4-3	TRBJ2-5	-	CASSQDAPGGGGETQYF	TGCGCCAGCAGCCAAGATGCCCCCGGGGGCGGGGGGGAGACCCAGTACTTC
-	TRBV5-4	TRBJ2-7	-	CASSPQEAGRYEQYF	TGTGCCAGCAGCCCCCAGGAGGCGGGAAGGTACGAGCAGTACTTC
TRBD1	TRBV28	TRBJ1-4	-	CASSSNPGQGGGEKLFF	TGTGCCAGCAGTTCAAATCCGGGACAGGGAGGTGGTGAAAAACTGTTTTTT
-	TRBV7-2	TRBJ1-1	-	CASSPDRLNTEAFF	TGTGCCAGCAGCCCCGACAGGCTGAACACTGAAGCTTTCTTT